This TCR beta chain was recovered during a study of Graves' ophthalmopathy and Graves' hyperthyroidism. The source of the PBMCs was 8.5 to 10 ml of fresh peripheral blood. Investigators amplified TCR beta CDR3 regions from RNA transcripts. A first-round RT-PCR used HTBI primers, followed by a second-round multiplex PCR. TCRdb used MiXCR to reprocess the multiplex PCR reads, holding one entry per CDR3 protein. Among 230,000 or so distinct CDR3 sequences listed, around 45% were seen once. The receptor comes from an adult man with Graves' ophthalmopathy. Input material: peripheral blood.

CDR3 coding DNA: TGTGCCAGCAGCTTGGGTCAGCGAGGCTCCTACGAGCAGTACTTC. Amino acids: CASSLGQRGSYEQYF. This rearrangement joins TRBV5-4 to TRBJ2-7; D not resolved. The CDR3 sequence is 15 residues long. Germline V CDR1 and CDR2: SGHNT, YYREEE (reference sequence). Trimming removed 0 bases from V and 0 bases from J, with 10 bases in between.